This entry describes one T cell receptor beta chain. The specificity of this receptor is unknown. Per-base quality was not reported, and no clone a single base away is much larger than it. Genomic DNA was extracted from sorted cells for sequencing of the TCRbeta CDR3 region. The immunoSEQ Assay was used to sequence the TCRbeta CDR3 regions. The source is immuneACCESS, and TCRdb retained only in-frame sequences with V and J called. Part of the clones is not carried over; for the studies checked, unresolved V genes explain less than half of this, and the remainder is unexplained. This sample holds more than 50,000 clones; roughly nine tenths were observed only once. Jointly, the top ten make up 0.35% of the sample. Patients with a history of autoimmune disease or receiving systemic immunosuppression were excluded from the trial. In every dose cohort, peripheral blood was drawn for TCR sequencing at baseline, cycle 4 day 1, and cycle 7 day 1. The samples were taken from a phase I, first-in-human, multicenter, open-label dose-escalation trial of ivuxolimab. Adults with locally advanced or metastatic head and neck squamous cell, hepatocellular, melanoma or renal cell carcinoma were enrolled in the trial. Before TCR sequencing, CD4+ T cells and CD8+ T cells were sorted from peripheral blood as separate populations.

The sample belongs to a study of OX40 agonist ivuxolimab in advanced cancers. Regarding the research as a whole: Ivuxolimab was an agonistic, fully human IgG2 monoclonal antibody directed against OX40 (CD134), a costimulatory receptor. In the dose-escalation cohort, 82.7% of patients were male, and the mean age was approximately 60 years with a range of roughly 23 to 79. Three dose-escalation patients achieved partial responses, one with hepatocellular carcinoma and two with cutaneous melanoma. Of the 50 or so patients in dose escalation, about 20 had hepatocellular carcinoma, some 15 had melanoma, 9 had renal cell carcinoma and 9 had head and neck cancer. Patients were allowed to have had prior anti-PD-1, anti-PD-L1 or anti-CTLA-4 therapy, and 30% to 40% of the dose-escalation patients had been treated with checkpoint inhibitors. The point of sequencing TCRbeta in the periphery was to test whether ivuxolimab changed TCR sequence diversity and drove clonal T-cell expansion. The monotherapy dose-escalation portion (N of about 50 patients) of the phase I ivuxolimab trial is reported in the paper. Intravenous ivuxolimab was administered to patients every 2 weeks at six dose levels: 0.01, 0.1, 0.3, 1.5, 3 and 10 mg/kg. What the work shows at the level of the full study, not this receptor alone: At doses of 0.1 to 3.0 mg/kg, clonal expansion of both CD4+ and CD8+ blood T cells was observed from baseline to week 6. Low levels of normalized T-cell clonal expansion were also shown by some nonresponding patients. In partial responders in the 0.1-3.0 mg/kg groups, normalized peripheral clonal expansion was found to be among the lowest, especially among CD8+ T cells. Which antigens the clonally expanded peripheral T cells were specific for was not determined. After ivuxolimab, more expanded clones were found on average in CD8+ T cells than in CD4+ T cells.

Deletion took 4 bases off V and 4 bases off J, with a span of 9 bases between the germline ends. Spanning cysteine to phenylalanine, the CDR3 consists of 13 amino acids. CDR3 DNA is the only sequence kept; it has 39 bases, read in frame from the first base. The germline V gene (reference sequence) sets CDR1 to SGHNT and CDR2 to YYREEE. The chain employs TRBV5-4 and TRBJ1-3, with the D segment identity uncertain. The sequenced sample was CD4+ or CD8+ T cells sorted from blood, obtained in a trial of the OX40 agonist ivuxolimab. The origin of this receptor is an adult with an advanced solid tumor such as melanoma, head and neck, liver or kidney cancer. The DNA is TGTGCCAGCAGCCCCCCTGACGGAAACACCATATATTTT. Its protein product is CASSPPDGNTIYF. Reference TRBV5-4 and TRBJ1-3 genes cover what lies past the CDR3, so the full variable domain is ETGVTQSPTHLIKTRGQQVTLRCSSQSGHNTVSWYQQALGQGPQFIFQYYREEENGRGNFPPRFSGLQFPNYSSELNVNALELDDSALYLCASSPPDGNTIYFGEGSWLTVV.